A selection of T cell receptor beta chains follows, all from one sample in a study of T cells in localized non-small cell lung cancer. Method: immunoSEQ multiplex PCR; TCRdb's copy keeps in-frame clones and lacks some. The sample includes roughly 17,000 clones, approximately 90% of them seen just once. This material consisted of peripheral blood, taken before any cancer treatment. These receptors were taken from a male donor aged 60 or over with stage II squamous cell lung carcinoma. Both conserved end residues are part of each CDR3. Each record gives: CDR3 protein, CDR3 DNA, D gene, clone size, J gene, V gene. A D gene is named only where the DNA matches it firmly. Clone size, where shown, is once, few, many, or a class for clones that have expanded.

CDR3: CASSGSGGTEAFF
DNA: TGTGCCAGCAGTGGCTCCGGGGGCACTGAAGCTTTCTTT
D: .
size: .
J: TRBJ1-1
V: TRBV27

CDR3: CASSPPGSSYNEQFF
DNA: TGTGCCAGCTCACCACCGGGGAGCTCCTACAATGAGCAGTTCTTC
D: .
size: once
J: TRBJ2-1
V: TRBV18

CDR3: CAISSPGQNYEQYF
DNA: TGTGCCATCAGTTCACCGGGACAGAACTACGAGCAGTACTTC
D: TRBD1
size: once
J: TRBJ2-7
V: TRBV10-3

CDR3: CASSFRAGKTGTEAFF
DNA: TGTGCCAGCAGTTTTCGGGCAGGGAAGACTGGCACTGAAGCTTTCTTT
D: .
size: .
J: TRBJ1-1
V: TRBV28

CDR3: CASSPIVRVLDTQYF
DNA: TGTGCCAGCAGTCCAATTGTCAGGGTCCTAGATACGCAGTATTTT
D: .
size: .
J: TRBJ2-3
V: TRBV28

CDR3: CASSQSQVKAFF
DNA: TGTGCCAGCAGCCAATCGCAGGTAAAAGCTTTCTTT
D: .
size: .
J: TRBJ1-1
V: TRBV7-7

CDR3: CASSPRGQVYNEQFF
DNA: TGTGCCAGCAGCCCTCGGGGACAGGTCTACAATGAGCAGTTCTTC
D: TRBD1
size: .
J: TRBJ2-1
V: TRBV5-6

CDR3: CASRELAVYEQYF
DNA: TGTGCCAGCAGGGAACTAGCGGTTTACGAGCAGTACTTC
D: TRBD2
size: .
J: TRBJ2-7
V: TRBV2

CDR3: CASSEVSGVEAFF
DNA: TGTGCCAGCAGTGAAGTATCGGGGGTTGAAGCTTTCTTT
D: .
size: .
J: TRBJ1-1
V: TRBV6-4

CDR3: CASSVGAGGPLIDTQYF
DNA: TGTGCCAGCAGCGTTGGTGCGGGAGGGCCGTTAATAGATACGCAGTATTTT
D: TRBD2
size: .
J: TRBJ2-3
V: TRBV9

CDR3: CASSELGLAGDEQYF
DNA: TGTGCCAGCAGTGAGCTGGGACTAGCGGGAGACGAGCAGTACTTC
D: TRBD2
size: .
J: TRBJ2-7
V: TRBV6-1

CDR3: CASSVDRGTEAFF
DNA: TGTGCCAGCAGCGTCGACAGGGGCACTGAAGCTTTCTTT
D: TRBD1
size: once
J: TRBJ1-1
V: TRBV11-2

CDR3: CASSRTSRDRDYYEQYF
DNA: TGCGCCAGCAGCCGCACCTCCCGGGACAGAGATTACTACGAGCAGTACTTC
D: TRBD1
size: .
J: TRBJ2-7
V: TRBV4-1

CDR3: CASSLWISNQPQHF
DNA: TGTGCCAGCAGCCTATGGATTAGCAATCAGCCCCAGCATTTT
D: .
size: .
J: TRBJ1-5
V: TRBV4-2

CDR3: CASSNECQLNQPQHF
DNA: TGTGCCAGCAGCAATGAATGCCAGCTCAATCAGCCCCAGCATTTT
D: .
size: .
J: TRBJ1-5
V: TRBV21-1

CDR3: CASSLGRGETQYF
DNA: TGTGCCAGCAGCCTAGGACGCGGGGAGACCCAGTACTTC
D: .
size: .
J: TRBJ2-5
V: TRBV7-9

CDR3: CASSSTAVNSGNTIYF
DNA: TGTGCCAGCAGCTCTACCGCAGTTAACTCTGGAAACACCATATATTTT
D: .
size: .
J: TRBJ1-3
V: TRBV5-5

CDR3: CASSFGVSYNEQFF
DNA: TGTGCCAGCAGCTTTGGGGTATCCTACAATGAGCAGTTCTTC
D: .
size: .
J: TRBJ2-1
V: TRBV4-2

CDR3: CASSWRFNGDDEQYF
DNA: TGCGCCAGCAGCTGGCGATTTAACGGGGACGACGAGCAGTACTTC
D: .
size: .
J: TRBJ2-7
V: TRBV5-1

CDR3: CASSLISSGRYNEQFF
DNA: TGTGCCAGCAGCTTAATATCTAGCGGGAGATACAATGAGCAGTTCTTC
D: TRBD2
size: .
J: TRBJ2-1
V: TRBV7-9

CDR3: CASSQRDREAFF
DNA: TGTGCCAGCAGTCAGAGGGACAGGGAAGCTTTCTTT
D: TRBD1
size: .
J: TRBJ1-1
V: TRBV2

CDR3: CASSSPRRYNEQFF
DNA: TGTGCCAGCAGCTCCCCTCGTAGGTACAATGAGCAGTTCTTC
D: .
size: .
J: TRBJ2-1
V: TRBV11-2

CDR3: CASSSPGTRDTGELFF
DNA: TGTGCCAGCAGCTCACCCGGGACAAGGGACACCGGGGAGCTGTTTTTT
D: .
size: .
J: TRBJ2-2
V: TRBV7-9

CDR3: CASSLTGTYYNEQFF
DNA: TGCGCCAGCAGCCTTACCGGGACTTACTACAATGAGCAGTTCTTC
D: .
size: .
J: TRBJ2-1
V: TRBV5-1

CDR3: CASSPTRTYGEQYF
DNA: TGCGCCAGCAGTCCGACACGAACATACGGCGAGCAGTACTTC
D: .
size: .
J: TRBJ2-7
V: TRBV10-2

CDR3: CASREVSSANTGELFF
DNA: TGCGCCAGCAGAGAGGTGTCGAGCGCGAACACCGGGGAGCTGTTTTTT
D: .
size: .
J: TRBJ2-2
V: TRBV5-1

CDR3: CASSLRGGTDTQYF
DNA: TGCGCCAGCAGCTTGCGGGGGGGCACAGATACGCAGTATTTT
D: TRBD2
size: .
J: TRBJ2-3
V: TRBV5-1

CDR3: CASSRDKWGETQYF
DNA: TGTGCCAGCAGTCGGGACAAGTGGGGGGAGACCCAGTACTTC
D: .
size: .
J: TRBJ2-5
V: TRBV27

CDR3: CASSLGTAYEQYF
DNA: TGTGCCAGCAGTTTGGGGACAGCGTACGAGCAGTACTTC
D: TRBD1
size: .
J: TRBJ2-7
V: TRBV27

CDR3: CASNLLEGNTEAFF
DNA: TGTGCCAGCAACCTCCTCGAAGGGAACACTGAAGCTTTCTTT
D: .
size: few
J: TRBJ1-1
V: TRBV27

CDR3: CASSYAGGTDTQYF
DNA: TGTGCCAGCAGTTACGCGGGGGGGACAGATACGCAGTATTTT
D: TRBD2
size: .
J: TRBJ2-3
V: TRBV6-5

CDR3: CASSPIASPTSGNTIYF
DNA: TGTGCCAGCTCACCGATCGCTTCTCCGACCTCTGGAAACACCATATATTTT
D: .
size: .
J: TRBJ1-3
V: TRBV18

CDR3: CASSQDTAMSYNEQFF
DNA: TGCGCCAGCAGCCAAGATACAGCGATGTCCTACAATGAGCAGTTCTTC
D: .
size: .
J: TRBJ2-1
V: TRBV4-1

CDR3: CAISESEILGSGNTIYF
DNA: TGTGCCATCAGTGAGTCAGAAATTTTGGGCTCTGGAAACACCATATATTTT
D: .
size: .
J: TRBJ1-3
V: TRBV10-3

CDR3: CASSIVRGYSNQPQHF
DNA: TGTGCCAGTAGTATAGTGAGAGGTTATAGCAATCAGCCCCAGCATTTT
D: .
size: .
J: TRBJ1-5
V: TRBV19

CDR3: CASSMDRGNYEQYF
DNA: TGCGCCAGCAGCATGGACAGGGGGAACTACGAGCAGTACTTC
D: TRBD1
size: .
J: TRBJ2-7
V: TRBV5-1

CDR3: CASSFRGIQETQYF
DNA: TGTGCCAGCAGCTTTCGGGGTATACAAGAGACCCAGTACTTC
D: .
size: .
J: TRBJ2-5
V: TRBV5-4

CDR3: CASSPTGNQPQHF
DNA: TGTGCCAGCTCACCGACAGGAAATCAGCCCCAGCATTTT
D: .
size: .
J: TRBJ1-5
V: TRBV18

CDR3: CASSPLTGNTGELFF
DNA: TGTGCCAGCTCACCACTAACAGGAAACACCGGGGAGCTGTTTTTT
D: .
size: .
J: TRBJ2-2
V: TRBV18

CDR3: CASSPGLAELNEQFF
DNA: TGTGCCAGCAGCCCGGGACTAGCGGAGCTCAATGAGCAGTTCTTC
D: TRBD2
size: .
J: TRBJ2-1
V: TRBV4-2

CDR3: CAISAGLSSTGELFF
DNA: TGTGCCATCAGTGCCGGACTAAGTTCCACCGGGGAGCTGTTTTTT
D: .
size: .
J: TRBJ2-2
V: TRBV10-3